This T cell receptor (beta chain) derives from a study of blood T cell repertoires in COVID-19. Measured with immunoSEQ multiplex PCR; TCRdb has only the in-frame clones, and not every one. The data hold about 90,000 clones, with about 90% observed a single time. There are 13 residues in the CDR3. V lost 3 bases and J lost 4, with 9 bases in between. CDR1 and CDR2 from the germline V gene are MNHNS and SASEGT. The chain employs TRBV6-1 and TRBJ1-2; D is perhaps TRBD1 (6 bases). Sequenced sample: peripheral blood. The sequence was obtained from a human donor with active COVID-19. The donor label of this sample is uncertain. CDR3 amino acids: CASSDIQGYGYTF. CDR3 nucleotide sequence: TGTGCCAGCAGTGACATACAGGGCTATGGCTACACCTTC.